The present entry profiles one T cell receptor beta chain with its context. The authors divided CD4+ cells into CD45RA+ naive and CD45RA-negative memory subsets. Per germline, CDR1 MNHNS and CDR2 SASEGT. The CDR3 is 15 residues long. With 7 bases removed from V and 0 bases from J, the gap between germline ends came to 16 bases. Some clones are missing from TCRdb's copy, which holds only in-frame ones; the method was immunoSEQ multiplex PCR. The sample contains about 1.5 million clones, around 98% of which appear only once. This entry belongs to a study of shared clonotypes between healthy human individuals.

V usage is TRBV6-1 and J usage is TRBJ2-7; D is possibly TRBD2 (6 bases). Sequenced sample: naive CD4+ T cells sorted from blood. The subset: CD45RA+ positively selected. This sequence originates from a man aged 25-40 years in good health. CDR3 in amino acids: CASTHLATSSYEQYF. The CDR3 coding sequence is TGTGCCAGCACCCACCTAGCGACGAGCTCCTACGAGCAGTACTTC.